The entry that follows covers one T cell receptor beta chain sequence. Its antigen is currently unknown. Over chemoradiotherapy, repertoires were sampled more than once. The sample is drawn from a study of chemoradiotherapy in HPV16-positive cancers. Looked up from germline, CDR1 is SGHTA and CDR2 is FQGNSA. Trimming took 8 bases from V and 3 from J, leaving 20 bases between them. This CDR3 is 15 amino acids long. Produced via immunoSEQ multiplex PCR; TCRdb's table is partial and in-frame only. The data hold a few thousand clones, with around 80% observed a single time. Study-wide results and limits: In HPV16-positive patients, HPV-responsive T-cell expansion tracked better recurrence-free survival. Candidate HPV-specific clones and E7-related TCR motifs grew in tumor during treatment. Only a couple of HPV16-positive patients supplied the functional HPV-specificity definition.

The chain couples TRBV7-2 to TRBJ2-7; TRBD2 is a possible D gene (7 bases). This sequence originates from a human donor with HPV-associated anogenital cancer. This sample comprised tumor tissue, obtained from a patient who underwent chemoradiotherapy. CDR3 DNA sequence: TGTGCCAGCGGAGGCGGGGGCGCAGGTCTCTACGAGCAGTACTTC. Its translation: CASGGGGAGLYEQYF.